The clone carrying this T cell receptor (beta chain) was observed a handful of times. The record originates from a study of cytomegalovirus exposure and HLA in healthy donors. Use of 60 Vbeta and 13 Jbeta primers characterized the PCR. Some clones are missing from TCRdb's copy, which holds only in-frame ones; the method was immunoSEQ multiplex PCR. The sample lists 200,000 or so clones, roughly 88% seen once, with roughly 0.7% in the top ten. The source is a boy under 10 years old in good health and CMV-seronegative. Sequencing input: PBMCs.

In nucleotides, the CDR3 is TGTGCCAGCAGCGCCCGGACTAGCGAGGAGACCCAGTACTTC. The encoded protein is CASSARTSEETQYF. The V call is TRBV9, the J call TRBJ2-5; the match to TRBD2 covers 9 bases. Germline CDR1 SGDLS, CDR2 YYNGEE. The CDR3 consists of 14 residues. J was trimmed by 5 bases and V by 3 bases; bases with no gene match: 5.